This T cell receptor beta chain appears in the sequencing data of a study of T cells in localized non-small cell lung cancer. General study findings and limits: Uninvolved adjacent lung had more T cell clonality than any other tissue, topping tumor. Adjacent lung had a median roughly 50 of the 100 largest tumor clones. A higher density of T cells in blood coincided with extended overall survival.

Germline CDR1 is SGHVS and CDR2 is FQNEAQ. CDR3 length: 16 amino acids. With 5 bases clipped from V and 6 bases from J, the junction kept 11 bases outside the gene matches. Generated by immunoSEQ multiplex PCR, the TCRdb table keeps only in-frame clones and is missing some. The sample lists around 91,000 clones, approximately 88% occurring once. As concerns this clone: What it binds is not known.

This sequence was found in a man aged 40 to 69 with stage I squamous cell lung carcinoma. This chain joins TRBV7-8 and TRBJ2-2; 8 nucleotides match TRBD1. This material consisted of peripheral blood, taken before any cancer treatment. The CDR3 loop is CASSLSRGRGAGELFF. The CDR3 DNA reads TGTGCCAGCAGCCTCTCCAGGGGGCGCGGGGCCGGGGAGCTGTTTTTT.